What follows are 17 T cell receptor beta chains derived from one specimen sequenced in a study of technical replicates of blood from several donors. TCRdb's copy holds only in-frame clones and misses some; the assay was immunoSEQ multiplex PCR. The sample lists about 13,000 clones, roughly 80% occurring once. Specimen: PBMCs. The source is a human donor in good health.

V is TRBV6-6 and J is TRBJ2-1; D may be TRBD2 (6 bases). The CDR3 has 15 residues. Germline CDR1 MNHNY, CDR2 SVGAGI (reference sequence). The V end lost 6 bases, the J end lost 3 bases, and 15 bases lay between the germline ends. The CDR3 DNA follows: TGTGCCAGCAGACCGGGGACGGGAGACTACAATGAGCAGTTCTTC. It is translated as CASRPGTGDYNEQFF.

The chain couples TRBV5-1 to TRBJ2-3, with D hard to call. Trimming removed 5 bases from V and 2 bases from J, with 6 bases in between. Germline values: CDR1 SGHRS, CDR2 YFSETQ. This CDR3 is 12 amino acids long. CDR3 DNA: TGCGCCAGCAGATCAAACACAGATACGCAGTATTTT. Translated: CASRSNTDTQYF.

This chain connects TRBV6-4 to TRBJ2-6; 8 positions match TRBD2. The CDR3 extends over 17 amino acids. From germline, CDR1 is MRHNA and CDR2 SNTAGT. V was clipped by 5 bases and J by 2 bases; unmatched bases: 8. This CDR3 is CASSRNGGGTGANVLTF. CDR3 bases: TGTGCCAGCAGTCGGAATGGCGGGGGGACTGGGGCCAACGTCCTGACTTTC.

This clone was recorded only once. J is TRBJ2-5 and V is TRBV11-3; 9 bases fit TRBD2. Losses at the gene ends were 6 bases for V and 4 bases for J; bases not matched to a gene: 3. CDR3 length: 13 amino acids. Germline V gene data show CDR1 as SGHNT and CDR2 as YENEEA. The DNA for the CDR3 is TGTGCCAGCAGTCTAGCGGGATCAGAGACCCAGTACTTC. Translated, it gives CASSLAGSETQYF. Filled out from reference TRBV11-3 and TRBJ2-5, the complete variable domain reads EAGVVQSPRYKIIEKKQPVAFWCNPISGHNTLYWYLQNLGQGPELLIRYENEEAVDDSQLPKDRFSAERLKGVDSTLKIQPAELGDSAVYLCASSLAGSETQYFGPGTRLLVL.

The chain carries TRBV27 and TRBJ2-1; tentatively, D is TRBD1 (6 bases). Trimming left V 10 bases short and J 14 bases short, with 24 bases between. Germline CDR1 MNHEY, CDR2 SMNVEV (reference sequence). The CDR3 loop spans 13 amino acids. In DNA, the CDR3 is TGTGCCACCTCACTCCGGGACAACTTTTTGGAGTTCTTC. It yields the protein CATSLRDNFLEFF.

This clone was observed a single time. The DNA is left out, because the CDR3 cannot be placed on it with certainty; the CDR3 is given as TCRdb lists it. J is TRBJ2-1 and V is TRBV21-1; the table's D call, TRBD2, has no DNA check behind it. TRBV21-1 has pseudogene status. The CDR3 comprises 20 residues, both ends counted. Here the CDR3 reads CASSKAHNRESSGREDEQFF.

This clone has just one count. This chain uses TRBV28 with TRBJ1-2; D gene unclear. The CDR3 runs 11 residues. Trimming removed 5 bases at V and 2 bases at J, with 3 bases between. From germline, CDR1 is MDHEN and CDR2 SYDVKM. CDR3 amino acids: CASSSNYGYTF. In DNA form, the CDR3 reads TGTGCCAGCAGTAGCAACTATGGCTACACCTTC.

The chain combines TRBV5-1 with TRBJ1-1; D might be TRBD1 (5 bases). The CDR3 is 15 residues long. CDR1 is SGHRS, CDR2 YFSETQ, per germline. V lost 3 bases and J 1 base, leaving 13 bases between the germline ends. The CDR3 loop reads CASSSTGGANTEAFF. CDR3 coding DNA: TGCGCCAGCAGCTCCACGGGAGGGGCGAACACTGAAGCTTTCTTT.

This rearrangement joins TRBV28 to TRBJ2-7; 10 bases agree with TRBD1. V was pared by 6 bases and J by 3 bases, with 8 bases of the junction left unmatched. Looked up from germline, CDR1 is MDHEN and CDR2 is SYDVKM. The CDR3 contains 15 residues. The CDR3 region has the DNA TGTGCCAGCAGGGATGGGACAGGGGAGCACTACGAGCAGTACTTC. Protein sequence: CASRDGTGEHYEQYF.

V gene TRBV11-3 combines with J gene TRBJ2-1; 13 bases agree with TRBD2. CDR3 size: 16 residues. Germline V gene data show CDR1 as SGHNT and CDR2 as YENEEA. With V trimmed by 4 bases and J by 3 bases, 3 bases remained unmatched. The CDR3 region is CASSSGTSGIYNEQFF. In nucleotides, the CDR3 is TGTGCCAGCAGCTCCGGGACTAGCGGGATCTACAATGAGCAGTTCTTC.

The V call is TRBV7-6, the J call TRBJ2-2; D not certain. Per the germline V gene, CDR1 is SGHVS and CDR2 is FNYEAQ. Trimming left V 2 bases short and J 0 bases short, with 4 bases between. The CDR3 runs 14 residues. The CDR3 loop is CASSLRANTGELFF. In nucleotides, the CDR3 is TGTGCCAGCAGCTTACGAGCGAACACCGGGGAGCTGTTTTTT.

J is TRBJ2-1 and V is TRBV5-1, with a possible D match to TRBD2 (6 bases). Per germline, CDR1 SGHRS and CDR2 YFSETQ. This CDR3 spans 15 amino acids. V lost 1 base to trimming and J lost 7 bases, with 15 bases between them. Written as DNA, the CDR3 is TGCGCCAGCAGCTTGCCGGGAGAGTCTCGGAATGAGCAGTTCTTC. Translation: CASSLPGESRNEQFF.

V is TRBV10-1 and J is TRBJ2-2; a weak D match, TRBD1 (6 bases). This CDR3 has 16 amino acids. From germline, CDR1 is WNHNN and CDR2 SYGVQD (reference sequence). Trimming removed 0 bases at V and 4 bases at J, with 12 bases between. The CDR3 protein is CASSESLTGFTGELFF. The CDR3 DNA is TGCGCCAGCAGTGAGTCCCTCACAGGGTTCACCGGGGAGCTGTTTTTT.

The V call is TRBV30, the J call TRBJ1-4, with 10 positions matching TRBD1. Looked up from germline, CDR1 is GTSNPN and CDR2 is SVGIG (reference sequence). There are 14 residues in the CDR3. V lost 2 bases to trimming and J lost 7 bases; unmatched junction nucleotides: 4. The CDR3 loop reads CAWSPGQGIEKLFF. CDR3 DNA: TGTGCCTGGAGTCCGGGACAGGGGATTGAAAAACTGTTTTTT.

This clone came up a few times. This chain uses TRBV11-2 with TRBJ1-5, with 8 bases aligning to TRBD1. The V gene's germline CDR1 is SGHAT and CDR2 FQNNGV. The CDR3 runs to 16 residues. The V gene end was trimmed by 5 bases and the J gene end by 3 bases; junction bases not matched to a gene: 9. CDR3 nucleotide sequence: TGTGCCAGCAGCCCCTGGACAGGGCACACCAATCAGCCCCAGCATTTT. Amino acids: CASSPWTGHTNQPQHF. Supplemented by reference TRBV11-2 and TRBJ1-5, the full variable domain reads EAGVAQSPRYKIIEKRQSVAFWCNPISGHATLYWYQQILGQGPKLLIQFQNNGVVDDSQLPKDRFSAERLKGVDSTLKIQPAKLEDSAVYLCASSPWTGHTNQPQHFGDGTRLSIL.

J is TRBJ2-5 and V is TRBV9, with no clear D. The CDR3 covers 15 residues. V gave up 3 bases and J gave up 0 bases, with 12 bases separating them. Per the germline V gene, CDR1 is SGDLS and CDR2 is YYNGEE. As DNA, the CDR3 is TGTGCCAGCAGCGCGAATTGGCCCAACCAAGAGACCCAGTACTTC. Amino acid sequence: CASSANWPNQETQYF.

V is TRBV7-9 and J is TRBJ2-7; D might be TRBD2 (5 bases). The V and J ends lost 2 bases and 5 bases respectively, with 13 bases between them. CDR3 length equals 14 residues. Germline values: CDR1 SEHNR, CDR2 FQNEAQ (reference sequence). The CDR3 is CASSLLLGAHEQYF. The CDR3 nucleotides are TGTGCCAGCAGCTTACTCCTGGGAGCCCACGAGCAGTACTTC.